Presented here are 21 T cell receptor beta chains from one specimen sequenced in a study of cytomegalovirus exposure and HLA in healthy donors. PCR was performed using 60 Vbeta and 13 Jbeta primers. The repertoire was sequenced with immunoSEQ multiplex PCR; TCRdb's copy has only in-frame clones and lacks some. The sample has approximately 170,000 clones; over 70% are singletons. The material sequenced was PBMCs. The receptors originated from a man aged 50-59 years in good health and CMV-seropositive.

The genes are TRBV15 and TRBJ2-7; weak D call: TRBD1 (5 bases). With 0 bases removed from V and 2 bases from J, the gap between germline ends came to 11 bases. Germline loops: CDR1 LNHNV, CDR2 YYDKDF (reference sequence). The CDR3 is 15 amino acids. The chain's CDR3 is CATSRDDTGPYEQYF. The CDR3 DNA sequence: TGTGCCACCAGCAGAGATGACACAGGACCCTACGAGCAGTACTTC.

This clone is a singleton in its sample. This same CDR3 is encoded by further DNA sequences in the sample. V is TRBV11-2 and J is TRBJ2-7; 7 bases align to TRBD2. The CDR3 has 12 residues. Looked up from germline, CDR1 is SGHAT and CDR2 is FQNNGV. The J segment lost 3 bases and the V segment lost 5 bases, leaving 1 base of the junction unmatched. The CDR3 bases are TGTGCCAGCAGCCGCGGGAGCTACGAGCAGTACTTC. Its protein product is CASSRGSYEQYF.

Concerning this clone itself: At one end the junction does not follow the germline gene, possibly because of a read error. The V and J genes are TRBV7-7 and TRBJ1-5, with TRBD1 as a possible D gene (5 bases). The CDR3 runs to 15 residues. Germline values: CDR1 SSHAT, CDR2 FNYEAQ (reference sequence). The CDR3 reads CASSLPGGSNQPQHF. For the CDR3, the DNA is TGTGCTAGCAGCTTGCCGGGGGGTAGCAATCAGCCCCAGCATTTT.

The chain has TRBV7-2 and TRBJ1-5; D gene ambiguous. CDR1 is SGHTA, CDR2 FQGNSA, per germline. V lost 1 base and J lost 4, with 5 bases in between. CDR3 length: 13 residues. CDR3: CASSLDGNQPQHF. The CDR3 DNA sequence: TGTGCCAGCAGCTTAGACGGGAATCAGCCCCAGCATTTT.

CDR3 region: CASSLDGGTREKLFF. The CDR3 nucleotides are TGCGCCAGCAGCTTGGACGGGGGGACTCGGGAAAAACTGTTTTTT. This chain joins TRBV5-1 and TRBJ1-4, with D perhaps matching TRBD1 (5 bases). Trimming took off 0 bases at V and 8 bases at J, with 14 bases between the two ends. The CDR3 is 15 amino acids. The germline V gene encodes CDR1 SGHRS and CDR2 YFSETQ.

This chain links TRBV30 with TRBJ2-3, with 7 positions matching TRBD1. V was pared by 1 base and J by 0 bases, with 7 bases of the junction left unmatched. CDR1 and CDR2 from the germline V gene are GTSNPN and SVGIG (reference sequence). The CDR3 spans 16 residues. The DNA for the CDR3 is TGTGCCTGGAGTGAGGGACAGCCCTCAAGCACAGATACGCAGTATTTT. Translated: CAWSEGQPSSTDTQYF.

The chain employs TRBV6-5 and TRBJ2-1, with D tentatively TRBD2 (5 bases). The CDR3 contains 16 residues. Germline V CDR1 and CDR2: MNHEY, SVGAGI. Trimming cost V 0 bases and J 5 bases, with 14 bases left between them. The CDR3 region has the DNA TGTGCCAGCAGTTACTCTAGGACTCAGCGCCACAATGAGCAGTTCTTC. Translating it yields CASSYSRTQRHNEQFF.

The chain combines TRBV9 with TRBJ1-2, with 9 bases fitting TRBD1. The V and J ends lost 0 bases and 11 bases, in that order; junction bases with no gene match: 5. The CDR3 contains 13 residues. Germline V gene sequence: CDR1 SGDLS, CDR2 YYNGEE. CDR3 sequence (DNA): TGTGCCAGCAGCGTAGAACGGGACAGGGAATACACCTTC. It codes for CASSVERDREYTF.

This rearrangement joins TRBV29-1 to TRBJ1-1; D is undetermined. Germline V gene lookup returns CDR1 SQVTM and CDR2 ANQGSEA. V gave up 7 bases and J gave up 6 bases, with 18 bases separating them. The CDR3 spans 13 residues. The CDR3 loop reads CSAAGANIPEAFF. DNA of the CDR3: TGCAGCGCCGCCGGAGCTAACATTCCTGAAGCTTTCTTT.

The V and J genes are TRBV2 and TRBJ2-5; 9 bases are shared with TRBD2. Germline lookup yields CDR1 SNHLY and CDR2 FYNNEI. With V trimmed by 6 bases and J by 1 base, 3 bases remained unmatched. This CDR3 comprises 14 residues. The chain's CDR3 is CASRRSGGQETQYF. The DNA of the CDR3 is TGTGCCAGCAGACGTAGCGGGGGCCAAGAGACCCAGTACTTC.

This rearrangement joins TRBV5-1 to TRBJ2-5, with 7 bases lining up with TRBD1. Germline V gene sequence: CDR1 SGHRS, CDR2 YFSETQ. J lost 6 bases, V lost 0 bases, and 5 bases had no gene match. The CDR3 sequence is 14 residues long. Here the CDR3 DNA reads TGCGCCAGCAGCTTGGGACAGGGCAAAAAGACCCAGTACTTC. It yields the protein CASSLGQGKKTQYF.

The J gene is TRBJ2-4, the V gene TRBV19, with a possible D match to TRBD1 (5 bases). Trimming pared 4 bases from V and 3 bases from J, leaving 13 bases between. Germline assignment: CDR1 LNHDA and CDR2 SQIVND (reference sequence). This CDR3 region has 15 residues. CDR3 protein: CASSKTQGGKNIQYF. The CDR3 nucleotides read TGTGCCAGTAGTAAGACCCAGGGTGGCAAAAACATTCAGTACTTC.

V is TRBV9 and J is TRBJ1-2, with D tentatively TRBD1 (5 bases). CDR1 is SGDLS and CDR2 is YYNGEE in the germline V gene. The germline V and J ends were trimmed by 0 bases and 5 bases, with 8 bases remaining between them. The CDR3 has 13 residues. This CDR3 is CASSVGTGYGYTF. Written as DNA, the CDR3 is TGTGCCAGCAGCGTAGGTACAGGATATGGCTACACCTTC.

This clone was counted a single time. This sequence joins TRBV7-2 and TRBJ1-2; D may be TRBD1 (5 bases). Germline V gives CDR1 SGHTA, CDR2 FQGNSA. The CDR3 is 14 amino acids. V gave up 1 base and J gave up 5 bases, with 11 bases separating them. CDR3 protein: CASSLVGQGYGYTF. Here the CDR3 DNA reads TGTGCCAGCAGCTTAGTTGGACAAGGGTATGGCTACACCTTC.

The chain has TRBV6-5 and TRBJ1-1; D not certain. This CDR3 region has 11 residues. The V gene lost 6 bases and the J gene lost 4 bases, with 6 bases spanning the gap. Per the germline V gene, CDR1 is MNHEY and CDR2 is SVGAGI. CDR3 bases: TGTGCCAGCAGGTCGGTCACTGAAGCTTTCTTT. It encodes CASRSVTEAFF.

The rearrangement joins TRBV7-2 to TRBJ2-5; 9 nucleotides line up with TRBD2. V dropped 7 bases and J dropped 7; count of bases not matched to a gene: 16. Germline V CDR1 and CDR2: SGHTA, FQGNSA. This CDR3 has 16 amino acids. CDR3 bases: TGTGCCAGCACCCTCTTCCCACCTAGCGGGGAAGGGACCCAGTACTTC. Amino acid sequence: CASTLFPPSGEGTQYF. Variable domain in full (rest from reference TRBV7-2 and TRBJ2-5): GAGVSQSPSNKVTEKGKDVELRCDPISGHTALYWYRQSLGQGLEFLIYFQGNSAPDKSGLPSDRFSAERTGGSVSTLTIQRTQQEDSAVYLCASTLFPPSGEGTQYFGPGTRLLVL.

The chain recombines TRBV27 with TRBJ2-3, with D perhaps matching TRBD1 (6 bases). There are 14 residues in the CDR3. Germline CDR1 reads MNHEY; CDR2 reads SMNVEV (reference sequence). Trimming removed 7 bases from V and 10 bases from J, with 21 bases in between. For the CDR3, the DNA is TGTGCCAGCACCAGTTCGGCGACAGGCCGGGCGCAGTATTTT. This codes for CASTSSATGRAQYF.

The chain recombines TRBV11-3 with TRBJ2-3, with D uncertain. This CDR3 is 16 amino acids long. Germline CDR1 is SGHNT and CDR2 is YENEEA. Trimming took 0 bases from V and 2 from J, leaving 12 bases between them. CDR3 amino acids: CASSLDTAEPTDTQYF. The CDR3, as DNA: TGTGCCAGCAGCTTAGATACGGCGGAACCCACAGATACGCAGTATTTT.

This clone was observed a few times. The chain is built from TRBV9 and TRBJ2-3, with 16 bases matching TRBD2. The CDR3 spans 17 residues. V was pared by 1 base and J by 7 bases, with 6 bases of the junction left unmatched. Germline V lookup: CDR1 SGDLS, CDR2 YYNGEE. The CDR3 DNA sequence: TGTGCCAGCAGCGTACAGGGACTAGCGGGGGGGCCAAATACGCAGTATTTT. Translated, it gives CASSVQGLAGGPNTQYF. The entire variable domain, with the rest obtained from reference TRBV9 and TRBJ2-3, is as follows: DSGVTQTPKHLITATGQRVTLRCSPRSGDLSVYWYQQSLDQGLQFLIQYYNGEERAKGNILERFSAQQFPDLHSELNLSSLELGDSALYFCASSVQGLAGGPNTQYFGPGTRLTVL.

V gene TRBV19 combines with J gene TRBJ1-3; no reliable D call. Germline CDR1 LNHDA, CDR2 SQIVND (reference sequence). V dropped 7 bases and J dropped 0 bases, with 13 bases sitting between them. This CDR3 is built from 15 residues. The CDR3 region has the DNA TGTGCCAGTACCACCAGAGGTTTCTCTGGAAACACCATATATTTT. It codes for CASTTRGFSGNTIYF.

Here the CDR3 DNA reads TGTGCCAGTAGGGTAGGACAGGGCGCCTTCTACGAGCAGTACTTC. Protein: CASRVGQGAFYEQYF. This chain joins TRBV19 and TRBJ2-7; TRBD1 aligns across 8 bases. Germline V gene data show CDR1 as LNHDA and CDR2 as SQIVND (reference sequence). With 6 bases clipped from V and 3 bases from J, the junction kept 10 bases outside the gene matches. The CDR3 consists of 15 residues.